A selection of T cell receptor beta chains follows, all from one sample in a study of response to subunit inactivated influenza vaccine. MiXCR was run by TCRdb on the RT-PCR reads, yielding one entry per CDR3 protein. This sample has roughly 180,000 distinct CDR3 sequences, with nearly 9.5% found just once. The source was non-naive T cells sorted from PBMCs, collected on the day of vaccination. Receptors originate from a man aged 50-60 years who received an inactivated influenza vaccine. Each CDR3 is given with its conserved first and last residue.

j_call: TRBJ2-2; v_call: TRBV5-1; cdr3_aa: CASSLGRLRRGGRTGELFF
j_call: TRBJ1-2; v_call: TRBV4-3; cdr3_aa: CASSQEGNRGRGYTF
j_call: TRBJ1-2; v_call: TRBV7-9; cdr3_aa: CASSPARNYGYTF
j_call: TRBJ2-7; v_call: TRBV9; cdr3_aa: CASSVGLSSGSSYEQYF
j_call: TRBJ2-5; v_call: TRBV7-8; cdr3_aa: CASLGTEETQYF
j_call: TRBJ2-7; v_call: TRBV4-3; cdr3_aa: CASSSDRGIYEQYF
j_call: TRBJ2-6; v_call: TRBV15; cdr3_aa: CATSTGQGRAGANVLTF
j_call: TRBJ2-1; v_call: TRBV4-3; cdr3_aa: CASSQAVGPYNEQFF
j_call: TRBJ2-2; v_call: TRBV29-1; cdr3_aa: CSVGGGKTTGELFF
j_call: TRBJ2-5; v_call: TRBV5-4; cdr3_aa: CASGGRGDGETQYF
j_call: TRBJ2-3; v_call: TRBV7-9; cdr3_aa: CASRGGTSGDTQYF
j_call: TRBJ2-3; v_call: TRBV19; cdr3_aa: CASSIIGGGPDTQYF
j_call: TRBJ2-1; v_call: TRBV7-6; cdr3_aa: CASSVLAGVEQFF
j_call: TRBJ1-2; v_call: TRBV2; cdr3_aa: CASSASRTPHGYTF
j_call: TRBJ2-5; v_call: TRBV29-1; cdr3_aa: CSVTRTGVQETQYF
j_call: TRBJ2-5; v_call: TRBV18; cdr3_aa: CASSSRTGLGKTQYF
j_call: TRBJ1-1; v_call: TRBV4-3; cdr3_aa: CASSQGLFEGTEAFF
j_call: TRBJ1-6; v_call: TRBV28; cdr3_aa: CASSSVGRVNSPLHF
j_call: TRBJ1-4; v_call: TRBV2; cdr3_aa: CASSEGGREKLFF
j_call: TRBJ2-7; v_call: TRBV3-1; cdr3_aa: CASSIPWGAGRIYEQYF
j_call: TRBJ2-5; v_call: TRBV11-2; cdr3_aa: CASSLGGQGETQYF
j_call: TRBJ2-7; v_call: TRBV9; cdr3_aa: CASSVGPDSYEQYF
j_call: TRBJ2-7; v_call: TRBV20-1; cdr3_aa: CSAGQGPGYEQYF
j_call: TRBJ2-3; v_call: TRBV27; cdr3_aa: CASRGTPGTDTQYF
j_call: TRBJ1-2; v_call: TRBV12-3/TRBV12-4; cdr3_aa: CASSSSGALGYTF
j_call: TRBJ1-2; v_call: TRBV10-3; cdr3_aa: CAISEPAGTSGNTF
j_call: TRBJ1-1; v_call: TRBV4-1; cdr3_aa: CASSQGVARGSEAFF
j_call: TRBJ2-3; v_call: TRBV29-1; cdr3_aa: CSVRSVADTQYF
j_call: TRBJ2-1; v_call: TRBV4-3; cdr3_aa: CASSQGYLAGPYNEQFF
j_call: TRBJ2-1; v_call: TRBV20-1; cdr3_aa: CSAPHPLASSYNEQFF
j_call: TRBJ2-1; v_call: TRBV20-1; cdr3_aa: CSARANPGGRGGNEQFF
j_call: TRBJ2-3; v_call: TRBV7-9; cdr3_aa: CASSSPGLAGSTDTQYF
j_call: TRBJ2-4; v_call: TRBV3-1; cdr3_aa: CASSPAGQSQYF
j_call: TRBJ2-4; v_call: TRBV7-9; cdr3_aa: CASSPGPFPIEYF
j_call: TRBJ2-7; v_call: TRBV20-1; cdr3_aa: CSARRTGVSYEQYF
j_call: TRBJ1-6; v_call: TRBV28; cdr3_aa: CASSTFSYNSPLHF
j_call: TRBJ2-6; v_call: TRBV10-3; cdr3_aa: CAISEGGLMGVLTF
j_call: TRBJ2-7; v_call: TRBV27; cdr3_aa: CASSFFLPSGGYEQYF
j_call: TRBJ1-6; v_call: TRBV4-3; cdr3_aa: CASSQAWTDINSPLHF
j_call: TRBJ1-1; v_call: TRBV12-3/TRBV12-4; cdr3_aa: CASSLMVVNTEAFF
j_call: TRBJ2-1; v_call: TRBV4-3; cdr3_aa: CASSDERAGEQFF
j_call: TRBJ2-1; v_call: TRBV3-1; cdr3_aa: CASSSLAGDNYNEQFF
j_call: TRBJ2-2; v_call: TRBV6-2/TRBV6-3; cdr3_aa: CASSCTVRGANTGELFF
j_call: TRBJ1-1; v_call: TRBV6-5; cdr3_aa: CASVGHGNTEAFF
j_call: TRBJ2-1; v_call: TRBV10-3; cdr3_aa: CATNRASGGRGEQFF
j_call: TRBJ2-7; v_call: TRBV20-1; cdr3_aa: CSAIHGQGQYEQYF
j_call: TRBJ1-1; v_call: TRBV3-1; cdr3_aa: CASSQEVPWYNAAGNTEAFF
j_call: TRBJ2-7; v_call: TRBV5-5; cdr3_aa: CASSLAGQAVTYEQYF
j_call: TRBJ2-2; v_call: TRBV29-1; cdr3_aa: CSFPGHRNTGELFF
j_call: TRBJ1-1; v_call: TRBV5-1; cdr3_aa: CASSTRTGVNTEAFF
j_call: TRBJ2-1; v_call: TRBV7-7; cdr3_aa: CASSSGLAGVDEQFF